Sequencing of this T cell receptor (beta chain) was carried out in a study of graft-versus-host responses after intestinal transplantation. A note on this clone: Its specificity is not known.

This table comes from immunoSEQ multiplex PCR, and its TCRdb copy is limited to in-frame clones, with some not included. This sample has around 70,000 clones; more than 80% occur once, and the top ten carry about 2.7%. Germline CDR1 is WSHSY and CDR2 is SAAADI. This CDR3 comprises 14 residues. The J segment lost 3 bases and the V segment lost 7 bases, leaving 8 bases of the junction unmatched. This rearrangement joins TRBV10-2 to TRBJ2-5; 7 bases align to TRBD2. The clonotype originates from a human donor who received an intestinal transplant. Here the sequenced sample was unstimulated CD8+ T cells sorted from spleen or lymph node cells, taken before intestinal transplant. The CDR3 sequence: CASTLTSFEETQYF. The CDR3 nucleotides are TGCGCCAGCACCCTGACTAGCTTTGAAGAGACCCAGTACTTC.